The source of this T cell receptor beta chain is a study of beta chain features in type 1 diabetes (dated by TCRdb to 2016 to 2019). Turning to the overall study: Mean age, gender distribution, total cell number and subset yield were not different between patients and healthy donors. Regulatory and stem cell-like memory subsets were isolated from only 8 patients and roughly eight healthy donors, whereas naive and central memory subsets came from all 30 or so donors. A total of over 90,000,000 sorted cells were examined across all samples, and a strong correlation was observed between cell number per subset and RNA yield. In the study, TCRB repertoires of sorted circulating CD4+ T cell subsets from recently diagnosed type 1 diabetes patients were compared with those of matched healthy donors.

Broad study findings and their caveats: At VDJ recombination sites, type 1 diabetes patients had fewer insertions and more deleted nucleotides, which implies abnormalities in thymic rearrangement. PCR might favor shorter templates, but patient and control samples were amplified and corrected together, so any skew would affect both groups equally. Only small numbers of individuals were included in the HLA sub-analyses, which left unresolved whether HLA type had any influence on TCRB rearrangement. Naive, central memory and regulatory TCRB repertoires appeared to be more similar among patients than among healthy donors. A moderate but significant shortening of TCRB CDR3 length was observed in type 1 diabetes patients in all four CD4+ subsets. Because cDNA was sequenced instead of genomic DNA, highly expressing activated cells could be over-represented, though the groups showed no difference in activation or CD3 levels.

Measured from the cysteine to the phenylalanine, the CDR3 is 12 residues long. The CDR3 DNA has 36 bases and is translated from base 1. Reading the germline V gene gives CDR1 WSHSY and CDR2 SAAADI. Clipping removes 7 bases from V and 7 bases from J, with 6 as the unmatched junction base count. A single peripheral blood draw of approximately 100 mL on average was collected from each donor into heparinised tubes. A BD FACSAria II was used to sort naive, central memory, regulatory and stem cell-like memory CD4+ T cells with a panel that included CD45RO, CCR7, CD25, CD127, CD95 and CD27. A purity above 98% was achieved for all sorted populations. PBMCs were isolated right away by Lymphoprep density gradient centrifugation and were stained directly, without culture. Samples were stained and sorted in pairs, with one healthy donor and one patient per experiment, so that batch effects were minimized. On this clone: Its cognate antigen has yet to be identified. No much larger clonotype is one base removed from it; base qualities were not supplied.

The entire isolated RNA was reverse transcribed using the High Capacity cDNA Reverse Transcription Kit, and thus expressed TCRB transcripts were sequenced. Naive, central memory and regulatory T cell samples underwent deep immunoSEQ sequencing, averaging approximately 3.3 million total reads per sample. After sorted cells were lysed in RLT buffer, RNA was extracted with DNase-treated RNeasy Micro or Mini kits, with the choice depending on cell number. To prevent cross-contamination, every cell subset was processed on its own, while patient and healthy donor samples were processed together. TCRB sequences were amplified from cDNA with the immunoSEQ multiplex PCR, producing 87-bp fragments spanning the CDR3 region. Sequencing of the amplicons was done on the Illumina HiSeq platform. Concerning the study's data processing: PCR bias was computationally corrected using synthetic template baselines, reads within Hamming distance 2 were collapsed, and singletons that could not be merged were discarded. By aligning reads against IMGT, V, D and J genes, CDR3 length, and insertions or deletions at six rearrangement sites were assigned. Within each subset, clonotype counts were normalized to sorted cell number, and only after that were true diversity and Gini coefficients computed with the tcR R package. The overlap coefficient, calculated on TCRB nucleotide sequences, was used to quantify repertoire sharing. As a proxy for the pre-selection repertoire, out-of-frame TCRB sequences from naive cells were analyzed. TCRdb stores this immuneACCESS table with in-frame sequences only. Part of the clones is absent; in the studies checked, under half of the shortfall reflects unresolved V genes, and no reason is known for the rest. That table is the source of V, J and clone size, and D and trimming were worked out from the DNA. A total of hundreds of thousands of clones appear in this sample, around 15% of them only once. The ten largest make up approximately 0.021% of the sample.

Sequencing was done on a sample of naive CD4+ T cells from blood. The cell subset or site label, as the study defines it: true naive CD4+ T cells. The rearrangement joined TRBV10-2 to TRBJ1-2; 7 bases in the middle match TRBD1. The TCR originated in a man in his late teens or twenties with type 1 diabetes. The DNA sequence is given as TGCGCCAGCAAATGGGCAGGGGGTGGCTACACCTTC. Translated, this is CASKWAGGGYTF.